The present TCR beta chain was sequenced within a study of T cell responses to AZD1222 COVID-19 vaccine. TCRdb's copy holds only in-frame clones and misses some; the assay was immunoSEQ multiplex PCR. This table has 140,000 or so clones, 88% appearing once. Germline V CDR1 and CDR2: SQVTM, ANQGSEA. J gave up 9 bases and V 7 bases, and 8 bases lay outside the gene matches. The CDR3 has 11 amino acids. The chain recombines TRBV29-1 with TRBJ1-2; TRBD1 matches 7 bases. The clonotype comes from an adult who received the AZD1222 COVID-19 vaccine. Sample: peripheral blood, taken 28 days after the second AZD1222 dose. The CDR3 region is CSGEEQGSYTF. The CDR3, as DNA: TGCAGCGGAGAGGAACAGGGGAGCTACACCTTC.